This entry lists 32 T cell receptor beta chains sequenced from one sample in a study of CXCR3-negative and CXCR3-positive naive CD8 T cells. Study-wide findings and caveats: Hydrophobicity of TRB CDR3s was greater in CXCR3-positive naive cells than in CXCR3-negative naive cells.

TRB cDNA was prepared as libraries by UMI-labeled 5' RACE. TCRdb reanalyzed the 5' RACE reads and collapses them to one entry per CDR3 protein, without DNA. The sample is made up of 95,000 to 100,000 distinct CDR3 sequences, and the top ten hold approximately 1% of it. Antigens of these TCRs are unknown. Sequenced material: naive CXCR3+ CD8+ T cells from blood. Noted subset: CD45RO-CCR7+CD27+CD95- naive CD8+ T cells expressing CXCR3 (TNR3+). The receptors were sampled from a human donor in good health. Some clones in this sample may be carry-over from other donors' samples.

V usage is TRBV7-9 and J usage is TRBJ2-1; the D call of TRBD2 rests on TCRdb alone, since no DNA is present to check it. The CDR3 runs 16 residues. Germline lookup yields CDR1 SEHNR and CDR2 FQNEAQ (reference sequence). The CDR3: CASSSTSGTTYNEQFF.

The rearrangement joins TRBV7-6 to TRBJ1-1. Per the germline V gene, CDR1 is SGHVS and CDR2 is FNYEAQ. CDR3 length: 14 residues. The CDR3 spells CASSQTDQNTEAFF.

The CDR3 spells CASSFRTGGASEAFF. V is TRBV7-2 and J is TRBJ1-1; TCRdb names TRBD1, which stays unverified in the absence of DNA. The CDR3 is made up of 15 amino acids. CDR1 SGHTA and CDR2 FQGNSA come from the germline V gene.

J is TRBJ2-5 and V is TRBV12-5. Germline V lookup: CDR1 LGHNT, CDR2 FRNRAP. This CDR3 is built from 15 residues. The CDR3 loop reads CASGLVRGTKETQYF.

This chain connects TRBV18 to TRBJ2-1; TCRdb lists TRBD1, though no DNA is available to test this call. Germline lookup yields CDR1 KGHSH and CDR2 LQKENI. The CDR3 has 15 amino acids. The chain's CDR3 is CASSPPDRGRYEQLF.

J is TRBJ2-7 and V is TRBV14; TCRdb calls TRBD1, which cannot be checked without DNA. The germline V gene encodes CDR1 SGHDN and CDR2 FVKESK. The CDR3 is 16 residues long. The CDR3: CASSQEGTGGFGEQYF.

The V call is TRBV21-1, the J call TRBJ2-7; TCRdb picks TRBD2, but there is no DNA to check that call. TRBV21-1 has pseudogene status. The CDR3 loop spans 14 amino acids. The CDR3 protein is CASSNLPLPYEQYF.

This sequence joins TRBV28 and TRBJ2-2; TCRdb calls TRBD2, which cannot be checked without DNA. From germline, CDR1 is MDHEN and CDR2 SYDVKM. The CDR3 is 15 residues long. The CDR3 spells CASSYGTSGTGELFF.

The V gene is TRBV4-3, the J gene TRBJ1-2; no DNA is available, so the TRBD1 call from TCRdb remains unchecked. CDR1 LGHNA and CDR2 YSLEER come from the germline V gene. This CDR3 spans 15 amino acids. The CDR3 loop is CASSQVRWGDYGYTF.

The V call is TRBV7-3, the J call TRBJ2-3; the D call from TCRdb, TRBD1, cannot be confirmed without DNA. The length of the CDR3 is 16 residues. Germline values: CDR1 SGHTA, CDR2 FQGTGA. CDR3 sequence: CASSLNPGLRTDTQYF. The variable domain in full, with the rest retrieved from reference TRBV7-3 and TRBJ2-3, is GAGVSQTPSNKVTEKGKYVELRCDPISGHTALYWYRQSLGQGPEFLIYFQGTGAADDSGLPNDRFFAVRPEGSVSTLKIQRTERGDSAVYLCASSLNPGLRTDTQYFGPGTRLTVL.

V gene TRBV12-3 or TRBV12-4 combines with J gene TRBJ2-4; TCRdb's assignment of TRBD2 cannot be checked, as there is no DNA. The CDR3 length is 20 residues. CDR3 in amino acids: CASPTPPGGLERIAKNIQYF.

CDR3 amino acids: CASSLSWGEQYF. The chain uses TRBV5-1 and TRBJ2-7. The CDR3 sequence is 12 residues long. From germline, CDR1 is SGHRS and CDR2 YFSETQ.

This CDR3 is CSADQRGGTGELFF. This rearrangement joins TRBV29-1 to TRBJ2-2; TCRdb returns TRBD2, unconfirmable since there is no DNA. This CDR3 has 14 amino acids. Germline V CDR1 and CDR2: SQVTM, ANQGSEA.

V gene TRBV20-1 combines with J gene TRBJ2-1; TCRdb proposes TRBD1, but this gene call is untestable without DNA. The CDR3 length is 19 residues. Germline assignment: CDR1 DFQATT and CDR2 SNEGSKA (reference sequence). The CDR3: CSARSPGQGFPTPYNEQFF.

CDR3 amino acids: CSVATGVNEQYF. The chain uses TRBV29-1 and TRBJ2-7; without DNA, the TCRdb call of TRBD1 cannot be checked. Germline loops: CDR1 SQVTM, CDR2 ANQGSEA. This CDR3 has 12 amino acids.

The rearrangement uses TRBV10-3 and TRBJ2-7; TCRdb designates TRBD1, a call that cannot be tested without DNA. The CDR3 is 14 amino acids. Germline CDR1 is ENHRY and CDR2 is SYGVKD. The chain's CDR3 is CATVAQGATHEQYF.

This sequence joins TRBV7-8 and TRBJ2-2. The CDR3 spans 15 residues. CDR1 and CDR2 from the germline V gene are SGHVS and FQNEAQ. The CDR3 here is CASSRDSSYTGELFF.

The chain links TRBV29-1 to TRBJ2-7; TCRdb indicates TRBD1, and absent DNA this call remains unverified. The V gene's germline CDR1 is SQVTM and CDR2 ANQGSEA. This CDR3 region has 14 residues. The chain's CDR3 is CSVEDVDRAYEQYF.

This chain joins TRBV28 and TRBJ2-5; TCRdb's D call of TRBD2 is untestable without DNA. The CDR3 runs to 14 residues. The germline V gene encodes CDR1 MDHEN and CDR2 SYDVKM. The CDR3 here is CASSARLAQETQYF.

V gene TRBV7-8 combines with J gene TRBJ2-2; the TCRdb call, TRBD1, lacks DNA for checking. The CDR3 runs 22 residues. Germline lookup yields CDR1 SGHVS and CDR2 FQNEAQ. The CDR3 spells CASSSPVVNTGTGGFLTGELFF.

The chain joins TRBV28 to TRBJ1-1; absent DNA, TCRdb's TRBD1 call cannot be checked. The CDR3 is 15 amino acids. The germline V gene encodes CDR1 MDHEN and CDR2 SYDVKM. CDR3 loop: CATGNRGQGSLEAFF.

V gene TRBV29-1 combines with J gene TRBJ2-3; TCRdb designates TRBD2, a call that cannot be tested without DNA. CDR3 size: 12 residues. Germline V gene sequence: CDR1 SQVTM, CDR2 ANQGSEA. This chain's CDR3 is CSGLLARDTQYF.

This chain joins TRBV7-6 and TRBJ2-1; TCRdb indicates TRBD1, and absent DNA this call remains unverified. The germline V gene has CDR1 SGHVS and CDR2 FNYEAQ. The length of the CDR3 is 15 residues. The CDR3 spells CASSLWGQDWSEQFF. The full variable domain, completed using reference TRBV7-6 and TRBJ2-1, is GAGVSQSPRYKVTKRGQDVALRCDPISGHVSLYWYRQALGQGPEFLTYFNYEAQQDKSGLPNDRFSAERPEGSISTLTIQRTEQRDSAMYRCASSLWGQDWSEQFFGPGTRLTVL.

V gene TRBV10-3 combines with J gene TRBJ2-5; TCRdb designates TRBD1, a call that cannot be tested without DNA. This CDR3 spans 14 amino acids. CDR1 ENHRY and CDR2 SYGVKD come from the germline V gene. CDR3 sequence: CAIRRTGVSETQYF.

The genes are TRBV7-9 and TRBJ1-2. There are 15 residues in the CDR3. CDR1 SEHNR and CDR2 FQNEAQ come from the germline V gene (reference sequence). The CDR3: CASSLAREDFYGYTF.

The rearrangement joins TRBV3-1 to TRBJ2-1; lacking DNA, the TRBD1 call made by TCRdb goes unchecked. The germline V gene has CDR1 LGHDT and CDR2 YNNKEL (reference sequence). The CDR3 length is 15 residues. CDR3 amino acids: CASRVDNLGMNEQFF.

The CDR3 here is CSVADANQPQHF. J is TRBJ1-5 and V is TRBV29-1. This CDR3 contains 12 residues. Per the germline V gene, CDR1 is SQVTM and CDR2 is ANQGSEA. The whole variable domain, remainder taken from reference TRBV29-1 and TRBJ1-5, is SAVISQKPSRDICQRGTSLTIQCQVDSQVTMMFWYRQQPGQSLTLIATANQGSEATYESGFVIDKFPISRPNLTFSTLTVSNMSPEDSSIYLCSVADANQPQHFGDGTRLSIL.

The chain uses TRBV7-3 and TRBJ2-3; the TCRdb D gene call, TRBD2, has no DNA to confirm it. Germline V CDR1 and CDR2: SGHTA, FQGTGA. The CDR3 is made up of 14 amino acids. CDR3: CASGRLAGPNTQYF.

V and J are TRBV12-3 or TRBV12-4 and TRBJ2-5; TCRdb calls TRBD2, which cannot be checked without DNA. The CDR3 sequence is 19 residues long. This CDR3 reads CASSSIVGLAGNERETQYF.

This clonotype is medium-sized by frequency. J is TRBJ2-1 and V is TRBV6-1; checking the TCRdb D call of TRBD1 is not possible without DNA. The CDR3 has 16 residues. Germline V gene lookup returns CDR1 MNHNS and CDR2 SASEGT. The chain's CDR3 is CASSYEEDRVWIGQFF.

The chain combines TRBV23-1 with TRBJ1-5; TCRdb indicates TRBD1, and absent DNA this call remains unverified. TRBV23-1 is filed as an ORF, its function uncertain. The CDR3 runs 19 residues. The CDR3 spells CASSQQEGQGCNSNQPQHF.

The chain links TRBV6-2 or TRBV6-3 to TRBJ2-1; TCRdb outputs TRBD1, but without DNA this stays unchecked. This CDR3 is built from 16 residues. CDR1 and CDR2 (germline): MNHEY, SVGEGT. The CDR3 reads CASSRQNRGPLNEQFF.